This T cell receptor beta chain was identified during a study of vaccination effects on CD4 cells after COVID-19. Study summary: Each person got two doses of an mRNA SARS-CoV-2 vaccine, BNT162b2 or mRNA-1273. Sample collection from a couple of convalescent patients occurred 16 days and one week before vaccination.

In the ViraFEST assay, antigen-specific CD4+ clonotypes were identified by expansion after peptide-pool stimulation. Culture proceeded for 9 to 11 days, and CD4+ T cells were then isolated. PCR showed that the person got SARS-CoV-2 infection at some point between March and December 2020. In the case of this clone: Its specificity is unknown.

The V and J ends lost 6 bases and 5 bases, in that order; junction bases with no gene match: 4. From germline, CDR1 is ENHRY and CDR2 SYGVKD. The CDR3 runs 14 residues. Profiling relied on immunoSEQ multiplex PCR, and the TCRdb table lists in-frame clones only, not all of them. The sample yields 20,000 to 25,000 clones, roughly 70% seen once. The sequencing used CD4+ T cells from PBMCs cultured with a peptide pool, collected before COVID-19 vaccination. The clonotype originates from a human donor who had a prior SARS-CoV-2 infection. The V gene is TRBV10-3, the J gene TRBJ2-1; 10 positions agree with TRBD2. CDR3 coding DNA: TGTGCCATCAGGGCTACTAGCGGGGACAATGAGCAGTTCTTC. Translating gives CAIRATSGDNEQFF.